The present TCR beta chain was sequenced within a study of cytotoxic CD8 clonotypes in ibrutinib-treated CLL. Depth targeted 1 in 200,000 to 1 in 1 million T cells, averaging approximately 10x coverage per clonotype. Sequencing used immunoSEQ multiplex PCR; TCRdb keeps in-frame clones, though not all of them. The sample consists of 55,000 to 80,000 clones, 90% of them appearing once. The CDR3 runs 16 residues. V was clipped by 2 bases and J by 0 bases; unmatched bases: 1. Germline CDR1 reads KGHSH; CDR2 reads LQKENI. The V gene is TRBV18, the J gene TRBJ2-2; 9 bases map to TRBD1. The sequencing here drew on PBMCs, taken after 12 months of ibrutinib treatment. The sequence came from a human donor with chronic lymphocytic leukemia. The CDR3 sequence is CASSPWDRANTGELFF. CDR3 DNA: TGTGCCAGCTCACCATGGGACAGGGCGAACACCGGGGAGCTGTTTTTT.